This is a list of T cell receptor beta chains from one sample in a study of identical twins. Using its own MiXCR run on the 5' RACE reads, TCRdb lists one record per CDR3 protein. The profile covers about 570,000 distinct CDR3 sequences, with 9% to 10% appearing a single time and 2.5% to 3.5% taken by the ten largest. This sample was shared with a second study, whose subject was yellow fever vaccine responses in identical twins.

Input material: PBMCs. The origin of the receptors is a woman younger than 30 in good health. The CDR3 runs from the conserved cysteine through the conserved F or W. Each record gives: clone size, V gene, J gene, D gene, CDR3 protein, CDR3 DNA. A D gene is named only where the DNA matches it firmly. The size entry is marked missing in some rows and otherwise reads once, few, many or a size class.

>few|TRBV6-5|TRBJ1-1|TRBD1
CASSYPKQGMNTEAFF
TGTGCCAGCAGTTACCCGAAACAGGGGATGAACACTGAAGCTTTCTTT
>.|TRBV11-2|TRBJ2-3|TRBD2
CASSTGLAPQYF
TGTGCCAGCAGCACCGGACTAGCTCCGCAGTATTTT
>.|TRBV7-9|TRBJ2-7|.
CASSFAGVSYEQYF
TGTGCCAGCAGCTTCGCAGGGGTGTCCTACGAGCAGTACTTC
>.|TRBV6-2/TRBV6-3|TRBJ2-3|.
CASRTMGKDTQYF
TGTGCCAGCAGGACTATGGGGAAAGATACGCAGTATTTT
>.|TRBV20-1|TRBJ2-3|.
CSARAFGGPSGAPTDTQYF
TGCAGCGCTAGGGCTTTCGGGGGGCCGAGCGGAGCTCCCACAGATACGCAGTATTTT
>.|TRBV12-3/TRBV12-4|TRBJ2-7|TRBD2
CASAWRGLAATF
TGTGCCAGCGCCTGGAGGGGACTAGCGGCCACTTTC
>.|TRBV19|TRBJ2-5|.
CASSNLRGSEGETQYF
TGTGCCAGTAGTAACCTCCGGGGTTCCGAAGGGGAGACCCAGTACTTC
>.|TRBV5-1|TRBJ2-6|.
CASSLEVSSGANVLTF
TGCGCCAGCAGCTTGGAAGTGAGCTCTGGGGCCAACGTCCTGACTTTC
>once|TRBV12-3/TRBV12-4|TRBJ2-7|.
CASSFYGGLVEQYF
TGTGCCAGCAGTTTTTACGGGGGGCTTGTCGAGCAGTACTTC
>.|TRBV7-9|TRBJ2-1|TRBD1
CASRDDRGYNEQFF
TGTGCCAGCAGGGACGACAGGGGGTACAATGAGCAGTTCTTC
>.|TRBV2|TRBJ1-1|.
CASRPANTEAFF
TGTGCCAGCCGACCGGCGAACACTGAAGCTTTCTTT
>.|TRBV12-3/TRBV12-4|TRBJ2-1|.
CASSLEAQGLYSSYNEQFF
TGTGCCAGCAGTTTAGAAGCGCAGGGACTTTATAGCTCCTACAATGAGCAGTTCTTC
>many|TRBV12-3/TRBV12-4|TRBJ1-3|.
CASRVQTDGNTIYF
TGTGCCAGCAGAGTTCAGACAGATGGAAACACCATATATTTT
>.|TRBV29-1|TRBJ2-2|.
CSVRRGDRGTGELFF
TGCAGCGTTAGGAGGGGCGATAGGGGCACCGGGGAGCTGTTTTTT
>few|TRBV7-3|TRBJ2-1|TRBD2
CASPPHRGGSSNEQFF
TGTGCCAGTCCCCCCCACCGGGGCGGGAGTAGCAATGAGCAGTTCTTC
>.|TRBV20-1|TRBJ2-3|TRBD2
CSATSTAGGLTDTQYF
TGCAGTGCTACCTCCACAGCGGGGGGGCTCACAGATACGCAGTATTTT
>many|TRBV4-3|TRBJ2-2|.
CASSQVRVGEYTGELFF
TGCGCCAGCAGCCAAGTCCGGGTGGGAGAGTACACCGGGGAGCTGTTTTTT
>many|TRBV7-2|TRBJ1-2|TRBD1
CASSFGTGEYGYTF
TGTGCCAGCAGCTTCGGGACAGGGGAGTATGGCTACACCTTC
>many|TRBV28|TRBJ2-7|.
CASSSPGRSYEQYF
TGTGCCAGCAGTTCGCCGGGACGGTCCTACGAGCAGTACTTC
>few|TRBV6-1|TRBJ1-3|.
CASRGEMGNTIYF
TGTGCCAGCAGGGGAGAAATGGGAAACACCATATATTTT
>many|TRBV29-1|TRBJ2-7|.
CSVELDNYEQYF
TGCAGCGTTGAGTTGGACAACTACGAGCAGTACTTC
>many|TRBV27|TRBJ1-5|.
CASSDGYNQPQHF
TGTGCCAGCAGTGATGGGTACAATCAGCCCCAGCATTTT
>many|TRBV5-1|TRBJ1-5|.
CASSLDQGGNQPQHF
TGCGCCAGCAGCTTGGACCAAGGAGGGAATCAGCCCCAGCATTTT
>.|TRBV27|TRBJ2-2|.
CAIIQGNTGELFF
TGTGCCATCATACAGGGGAACACCGGGGAGCTGTTTTTT
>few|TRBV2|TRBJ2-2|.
CASGPGQFTGELFF
TGTGCCAGCGGGCCCGGACAGTTCACCGGGGAGCTGTTTTTT